A single sample is the source of the 12 T cell receptor beta chains below, sequenced in a study of identifying expanded T cells in peripheral blood. Sequenced by immunoSEQ multiplex PCR; TCRdb stores in-frame clones only, minus some. Of approximately 100,000 clones listed, approximately 88% are singletons. Sequencing input: blood. The receptors were sampled from a person between 18 and 75 years old in good health.

The CDR3 nucleotides read TGTGCCAGTAGTATAACGACAGCCGGTAACTATGGCTACACCTTC. Translating gives CASSITTAGNYGYTF. This sequence joins TRBV19 and TRBJ1-2, with D possibly TRBD1 on 5 matching bases. V gave up 2 bases and J gave up 1 base, with 11 bases separating them. The CDR3 loop spans 15 amino acids. From germline, CDR1 is LNHDA and CDR2 SQIVND (reference sequence).

In DNA, the CDR3 is TGTGCCATCAGGCGACAGGGACAACATACCGGGGAGCTGTTTTTT. Protein product: CAIRRQGQHTGELFF. The chain has TRBV10-3 and TRBJ2-2, with 7 nucleotides matching TRBD1. Germline trimming cut 6 bases from V and 5 bases from J; bases unmatched to any gene: 9. In germline, CDR1 is ENHRY, CDR2 SYGVKD. The CDR3 is 15 amino acids.

The chain carries TRBV2 and TRBJ2-5; either TRBD1 or TRBD2 may fit D (5 bases each). The germline CDR1 and CDR2 sequences are SNHLY and FYNNEI. Trimming took off 11 bases at V and 4 bases at J, with 11 bases between the two ends. This CDR3 spans 11 amino acids. This CDR3 reads CASNGAETQYF. The CDR3 DNA is TGTGCCTCCAACGGGGCAGAGACCCAGTACTTC.

The chain employs TRBV5-4 and TRBJ2-7; 7 bases are a match to TRBD1. The CDR3 covers 14 residues. Germline lookup yields CDR1 SGHNT and CDR2 YYREEE (reference sequence). With 5 bases clipped from V and 0 bases from J, the junction kept 5 bases outside the gene matches. CDR3 in DNA: TGTGCCAGCAGTTTGACAGGGTACTCCTACGAGCAGTACTTC. Its translation is CASSLTGYSYEQYF.

This clone was counted only a few times. The CDR3 region is CASSLMIDNQETQYF. The CDR3 DNA reads as TGTGCCAGCAGCTTAATGATAGACAACCAAGAGACCCAGTACTTC. This chain links TRBV7-2 with TRBJ2-5, with D hard to call. Germline V gives CDR1 SGHTA, CDR2 FQGNSA. Trimming took off 2 bases at V and 0 bases at J, with 10 bases between the two ends. There are 15 residues in the CDR3.

The chain couples TRBV7-2 to TRBJ1-2, with D maybe TRBD1 (5 bases). V was shortened by 4 bases and J by 8 bases, with 14 bases between the two germline ends. CDR3 length equals 13 residues. Looked up from germline, CDR1 is SGHTA and CDR2 is FQGNSA. This CDR3 is CASSSGGSGGYTF. DNA of the CDR3: TGTGCCAGCAGCTCTGGGGGAAGTGGGGGCTACACCTTC.

The V gene is TRBV10-2, the J gene TRBJ1-4; TRBD1 aligns across 9 bases. The CDR3 has 15 residues. J lost 8 bases, V lost 6 bases, and 10 bases had no gene match. Germline CDR1 is WSHSY and CDR2 is SAAADI. The CDR3 DNA reads TGCGCCAGCAGCCCATCCGGGACAGGGTGGGAAAAACTGTTTTTT. This codes for CASSPSGTGWEKLFF.

The chain links TRBV11-2 to TRBJ1-6; tentative D call: TRBD1 (6 bases). The CDR3 contains 14 residues. V shed 7 bases and J shed 7 bases, with 14 bases lying between them. Germline V gene lookup returns CDR1 SGHAT and CDR2 FQNNGV. The CDR3: CASTQQGENSPLHF. Written as DNA, the CDR3 is TGTGCCAGCACCCAACAGGGAGAAAATTCACCCCTCCACTTT.

This clone was seen once. The J gene is TRBJ2-7, the V gene TRBV9; D could derive from TRBD1 or TRBD2 (6 bases each). The CDR3 has 15 amino acids. Trimming removed 3 bases from V and 0 bases from J, with 13 bases in between. CDR1 is SGDLS and CDR2 is YYNGEE in the germline V gene. The chain's CDR3 is CASSAGAASSYEQYF. Written as DNA, the CDR3 is TGTGCCAGCAGCGCGGGGGCGGCTAGCTCCTACGAGCAGTACTTC. The variable domain in full, completed from reference TRBV9 and TRBJ2-7, reads DSGVTQTPKHLITATGQRVTLRCSPRSGDLSVYWYQQSLDQGLQFLIQYYNGEERAKGNILERFSAQQFPDLHSELNLSSLELGDSALYFCASSAGAASSYEQYFGPGTRLTVT.

The CDR3 nucleotides read TGTGCCAGCAGCTTAGGGTTCCTGGGCAATGAGCAGTTCTTC. It codes for CASSLGFLGNEQFF. V is TRBV11-3 and J is TRBJ2-1, with D unclear. This CDR3 has 14 amino acids. Trimming cost V 1 base and J 6 bases, with 10 bases left between them. The germline V gene encodes CDR1 SGHNT and CDR2 YENEEA.

The rearrangement links TRBV28 to TRBJ2-6; no definite D call. CDR1 MDHEN and CDR2 SYDVKM come from the germline V gene. CDR3 length: 14 residues. Trimming removed 8 bases at V and 0 bases at J, with 8 bases between. The CDR3 bases are TGTGCCAGCTACGGCGCCTCTGGGGCCAACGTCCTGACTTTC. It encodes CASYGASGANVLTF.

The rearrangement joins TRBV6-5 to TRBJ1-2; D remains unclear. V gave up 6 bases and J gave up 4 bases, with 9 bases separating them. This CDR3 region has 12 residues. Looked up from germline, CDR1 is MNHEY and CDR2 is SVGAGI. The CDR3 bases are TGTGCCAGCAGCTCTACTGGCTATGGCTACACCTTC. Amino acids: CASSSTGYGYTF.